One and the same sample provided the 18 T cell receptor beta chains below, sequenced in a study of shared clonotypes between healthy human individuals. This table comes from immunoSEQ multiplex PCR, and its TCRdb copy is limited to in-frame clones, with some not included. Of some 790,000 clones listed, approximately 77% were seen once; the top ten hold around 1.7%. Sequencing used memory CD4+ T cells sorted from blood. Subset noted: CD45RA-negative fraction. The origin of the receptors is a woman in her twenties or thirties in good health.

The J gene is TRBJ1-3, the V gene TRBV19; D unclear. Germline V gene lookup returns CDR1 LNHDA and CDR2 SQIVND (reference sequence). This CDR3 spans 14 amino acids. Between the trimmed V and J ends, which lost 11 bases and 0 bases, there was a span of 14 bases. The CDR3 DNA reads as TGTGCCTCTCAATCCGGGAGCTCTGGAAACACCATATATTTT. Encoded protein: CASQSGSSGNTIYF. The whole variable domain, remainder taken from reference TRBV19 and TRBJ1-3, is DGGITQSPKYLFRKEGQNVTLSCEQNLNHDAMYWYRQDPGQGLRLIYYSQIVNDFQKGDIAEGYSVSREKKESFPLTVTSAQKNPTAFYLCASQSGSSGNTIYFGEGSWLTVV.

The rearrangement links TRBV11-2 to TRBJ1-5; D might be TRBD1 (6 bases). Germline CDR1 and CDR2: SGHAT and FQNNGV. Trimming removed 1 base at V and 3 bases at J, with 7 bases between. The CDR3 runs 14 residues. The CDR3 reads CASSLGGANQPQHF. The CDR3 DNA is TGTGCCAGCAGCTTAGGGGGGGCCAATCAGCCCCAGCATTTT.

The chain combines TRBV5-4 with TRBJ2-5; D is possibly TRBD2 (5 bases). Per germline, CDR1 SGHNT and CDR2 YYREEE (reference sequence). The V gene lost 4 bases and the J gene lost 1 base, with 11 bases spanning the gap. This CDR3 region has 14 residues. The CDR3 nucleotides read TGTGCCAGCAGCAGTAAGCGGAGCCAAGAGACCCAGTACTTC. This codes for CASSSKRSQETQYF.

As regards this clone: This same CDR3 is encoded by further DNA sequences in the sample. This chain uses TRBV28 with TRBJ1-2, with D uncertain. Germline CDR1 reads MDHEN; CDR2 reads SYDVKM. The CDR3 totals 12 residues. V lost 3 bases to trimming and J lost 3 bases, with 5 bases between them. The CDR3 nucleotides are TGTGCCAGCAGTTTCGGCTACTATGGCTACACCTTC. This encodes CASSFGYYGYTF.

J is TRBJ1-2 and V is TRBV6-6; the D gene is possibly TRBD1 (5 bases). Per germline, CDR1 MNHNY and CDR2 SVGAGI (reference sequence). CDR3 size: 15 residues. The germline V and J ends were trimmed by 0 bases and 3 bases, with 11 bases remaining between them. CDR3 sequence reads: CASSYSRGGDYGYTF. CDR3 nucleotide sequence: TGTGCCAGCAGTTACTCGCGTGGGGGAGACTATGGCTACACCTTC.

Turning to this clone: Different DNA sequences within this sample yield the same CDR3. This chain connects TRBV28 to TRBJ1-2; no clear D gene. Germline CDR1 reads MDHEN; CDR2 reads SYDVKM. V gave up 3 bases and J gave up 3 bases, with 8 bases separating them. The CDR3 is 13 amino acids. The CDR3 coding sequence is TGTGCCAGCAGTTTGAGCTTGGACTATGGCTACACCTTC. Translation: CASSLSLDYGYTF.

This sequence joins TRBV19 and TRBJ1-5; tentatively, D is TRBD1 (6 bases). This CDR3 region has 15 residues. CDR1 is LNHDA and CDR2 is SQIVND in the germline V gene (reference sequence). Trimming took 3 bases from V and 5 from J, leaving 14 bases between them. The CDR3 region has the DNA TGTGCCAGTAGTATCTTCGCGGGGGCTGATCAGCCCCAGCATTTT. It yields the protein CASSIFAGADQPQHF.

The chain recombines TRBV29-1 with TRBJ2-3, with TRBD2 identical over 8 bases. The CDR3 contains 14 residues. Germline lookup yields CDR1 SQVTM and CDR2 ANQGSEA. The V segment lost 4 bases and the J segment 5 bases; nucleotides outside the gene matches: 8. CDR3 amino acids: CSVVPAGGGDTQYF. In nucleotides, the CDR3 is TGCAGCGTTGTTCCAGCCGGGGGGGGAGATACGCAGTATTTT.

The gene calls are TRBV5-1 and TRBJ2-7, with TRBD2 as a possible D gene (6 bases). The CDR3 has 15 residues. V gave up 4 bases and J gave up 2 bases, with 16 bases separating them. Germline V gives CDR1 SGHRS, CDR2 YFSETQ. The CDR3: CASSSSRRDAYEQYF. Here the CDR3 DNA reads TGCGCCAGCAGCAGTAGCAGGAGGGATGCCTACGAGCAGTACTTC.

The chain is built from TRBV4-1 and TRBJ1-3; tentatively, D is TRBD1 (5 bases). Germline CDR1 reads MGHRA; CDR2 reads YSYEKL. V was trimmed by 0 bases and J by 7 bases, leaving 13 bases between them. CDR3 length: 15 amino acids. CDR3 nucleotide sequence: TGCGCCAGCAGCCAAGAGCGTCCAGGGACGAACACCATATATTTT. It translates to CASSQERPGTNTIYF.

The rearrangement joins TRBV10-3 to TRBJ1-1; TRBD1 agrees at 9 bases. This CDR3 has 14 amino acids. The ends lost 5 bases at V and 5 bases at J; junction bases unmatched: 6. CDR1 is ENHRY, CDR2 SYGVKD, per germline. CDR3 nucleotide sequence: TGTGCCATCAGTCCGGGACAGGGACAAACTGAAGCTTTCTTT. Its translation: CAISPGQGQTEAFF.

The chain has TRBV5-1 and TRBJ2-7, with 10 bases that match TRBD2. This CDR3 is built from 16 residues. CDR1 and CDR2 (germline): SGHRS, YFSETQ. Trimming at V came to 3 bases and at J to 0 bases, leaving 6 bases not matched to a gene. CDR3 DNA: TGCGCCAGCAGCTCCACTAGCGGGGATTACTCCTACGAGCAGTACTTC. Protein sequence: CASSSTSGDYSYEQYF.

This sequence joins TRBV10-3 and TRBJ2-7; TRBD1 agrees at 10 bases. CDR3 length: 13 amino acids. The V gene end was trimmed by 11 bases and the J gene end by 2 bases; junction bases not matched to a gene: 6. Germline lookup yields CDR1 ENHRY and CDR2 SYGVKD. Here the CDR3 DNA reads TGTGCCCTTTCGACAGGGGGCACCTACGAGCAGTACTTC. Residues: CALSTGGTYEQYF.

The chain employs TRBV19 and TRBJ1-2; 7 bases match TRBD1. The CDR3 has 13 amino acids. The germline V gene has CDR1 LNHDA and CDR2 SQIVND (reference sequence). Trimming cost V 5 bases and J 4 bases; bases outside gene matches: 4. The CDR3 spells CASSLRDSYGYTF. CDR3 in DNA: TGTGCCAGTAGTTTAAGGGACAGCTATGGCTACACCTTC.

This clone was seen a single time. This chain connects TRBV2 to TRBJ1-1, with a weak D call TRBD1 (6 bases). CDR3 size: 14 residues. Trimming took 6 bases from V and 3 from J, leaving 14 bases between them. CDR1 is SNHLY, CDR2 FYNNEI, per germline. CDR3 residues: CASRSGDADTEAFF. The DNA for the CDR3 is TGTGCCAGCAGGTCAGGGGATGCGGACACTGAAGCTTTCTTT.

This clone turned up a few times. CDR3 in amino acids: CASSPRTGANTEAFF. The CDR3 coding sequence is TGTGCCAGCAGTCCAAGGACAGGGGCGAACACTGAAGCTTTCTTT. The genes are TRBV6-1 and TRBJ1-1; 9 bases map to TRBD1. The CDR3 covers 15 residues. The V segment lost 5 bases and the J segment 1 base; nucleotides outside the gene matches: 5. Germline-derived CDR1 and CDR2 are MNHNS and SASEGT.

The J gene is TRBJ2-1, the V gene TRBV5-1, with D maybe TRBD2 (6 bases). The CDR3 has 15 amino acids. Trimming removed 2 bases at V and 2 bases at J, with 11 bases between. CDR1 is SGHRS, CDR2 YFSETQ, per germline. In DNA, the CDR3 is TGCGCCAGCAGCTTCATTGGAGGGACCTACAATGAGCAGTTCTTC. Protein: CASSFIGGTYNEQFF.

This clone was detected a few times. V is TRBV27 and J is TRBJ1-1; 7 nucleotides align to TRBD1. CDR1 and CDR2 (germline): MNHEY, SMNVEV (reference sequence). This CDR3 has 16 amino acids. V shed 2 bases, J shed 5 bases, and the junction held 11 bases outside the gene matches. DNA for the CDR3: TGTGCCAGCAGTTTACGTGTACGAGGGGGCCGGACTGAAGCTTTCTTT. Encoded protein: CASSLRVRGGRTEAFF.